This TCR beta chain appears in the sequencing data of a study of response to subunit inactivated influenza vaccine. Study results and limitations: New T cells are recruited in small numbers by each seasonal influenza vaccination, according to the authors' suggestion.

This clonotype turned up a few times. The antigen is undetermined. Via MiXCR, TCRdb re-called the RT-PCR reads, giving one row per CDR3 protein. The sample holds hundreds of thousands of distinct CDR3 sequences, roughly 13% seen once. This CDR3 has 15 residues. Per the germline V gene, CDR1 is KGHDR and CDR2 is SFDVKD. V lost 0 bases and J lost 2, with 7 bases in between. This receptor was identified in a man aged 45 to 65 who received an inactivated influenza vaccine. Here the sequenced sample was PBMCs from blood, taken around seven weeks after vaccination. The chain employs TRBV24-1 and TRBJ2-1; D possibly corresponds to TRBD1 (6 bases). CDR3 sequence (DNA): TGTGCCACCAGTGATTTGCACAGGGCCTACAATGAGCAGTTCTTC. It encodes CATSDLHRAYNEQFF.